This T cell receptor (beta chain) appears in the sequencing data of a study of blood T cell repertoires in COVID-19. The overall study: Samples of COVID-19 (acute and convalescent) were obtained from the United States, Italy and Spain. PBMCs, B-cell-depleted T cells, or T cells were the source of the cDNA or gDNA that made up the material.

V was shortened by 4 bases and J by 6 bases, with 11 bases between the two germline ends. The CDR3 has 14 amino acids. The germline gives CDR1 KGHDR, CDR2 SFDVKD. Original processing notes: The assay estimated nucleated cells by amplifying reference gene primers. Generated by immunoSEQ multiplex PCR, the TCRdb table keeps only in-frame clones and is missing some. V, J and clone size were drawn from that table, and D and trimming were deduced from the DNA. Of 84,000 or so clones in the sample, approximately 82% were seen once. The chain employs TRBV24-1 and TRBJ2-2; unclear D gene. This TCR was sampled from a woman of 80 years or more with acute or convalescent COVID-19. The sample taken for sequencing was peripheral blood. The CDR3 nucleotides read TGTGCCACCAGTGAAAGCCTATATTCCGGGGAGCTGTTTTTT. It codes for CATSESLYSGELFF.